The 28 T cell receptor beta chains reported below all come from one sample, sequenced in a study of T cell repertoires in cytomegalovirus infection. TCRdb reanalysed the reads using MiXCR and keeps one entry per CDR3 protein. Found here are roughly 500,000 distinct CDR3 sequences, around a third of them singletons; the top ten hold about a sixth. No antigens are known for them. This material consisted of cultured PBMCs, taken from culture after CMV antigen stimulation. Receptor source: a human donor in good health (CMV status not recorded). Some clones in this sample may be carry-over from other donors' samples.

The V call is TRBV6-2 or TRBV6-3, the J call TRBJ2-1; 8 bases match TRBD2. The CDR3 spans 11 residues. The germline V gene has CDR1 MNHEY and CDR2 SVGEGT. The junction had 9 bases not matched to a gene; V was cut back by 8 bases and J by 15 bases. CDR3 residues: CASGSVAGLFF. Written as DNA, the CDR3 is TGTGCCAGCGGGAGTGTAGCGGGACTGTTCTTC.

The chain recombines TRBV28 with TRBJ2-6; 9 bases are shared with TRBD2. The CDR3 runs to 19 residues. The ends lost 5 bases at V and 2 bases at J; junction bases unmatched: 13. Germline assignment: CDR1 MDHEN and CDR2 SYDVKM. The CDR3 nucleotides are TGTGCCAGCAGTCCCCCGAGCGGGAGGAATGTCGCTGGGGCCAACGTCCTGACTTTC. Translating gives CASSPPSGRNVAGANVLTF.

The chain uses TRBV2 and TRBJ2-2, with 9 bases aligning to TRBD2. Germline V CDR1 and CDR2: SNHLY, FYNNEI. The CDR3 runs 16 residues. Trimming took 4 bases from V and 6 from J; bases not matched to a gene: 9. The CDR3 bases are TGTGCCAGCAGTGGAAGGGGGCTAGCGGGATCCGGGGAGCTGTTTTTT. It is translated as CASSGRGLAGSGELFF.

This clonotype came up a few times. The chain carries TRBV28 and TRBJ2-7; 8 nucleotides agree with TRBD1. The CDR3 totals 17 residues. Germline-derived CDR1 and CDR2 are MDHEN and SYDVKM. Germline trimming cut 7 bases from V and 3 bases from J; bases unmatched to any gene: 17. In DNA form, the CDR3 reads TGTGCCAGCACTCGACAGGGGTTGAAGTGGTCAAACTACGAGCAGTACTTC. This codes for CASTRQGLKWSNYEQYF.

This clonotype was picked up one time. This chain uses TRBV12-3 or TRBV12-4 with TRBJ2-4; D might be TRBD1 (5 bases). This CDR3 has 13 amino acids. The germline V and J ends were trimmed by 4 bases and 8 bases, with 12 bases remaining between them. The DNA for the CDR3 is TGTGCCAGCAGTTCCGTGGAAGGGGACATTCAGTACTTC. Protein product: CASSSVEGDIQYF.

This clonotype was observed many times. The gene calls are TRBV7-2 and TRBJ1-4; no reliable D call. This CDR3 contains 14 residues. CDR1 and CDR2 (germline): SGHTA, FQGNSA. V was clipped by 3 bases and J by 0 bases, with 5 bases between them. The CDR3 reads CASSFRSTNEKLFF. The CDR3 coding sequence is TGTGCCAGCAGCTTTAGATCAACTAATGAAAAACTGTTTTTT.

The chain has TRBV7-2 and TRBJ2-7; D might be TRBD1 (5 bases). Trimming cost V 0 bases and J 6 bases, with 12 bases left between them. The CDR3 extends over 14 amino acids. Germline V gene data show CDR1 as SGHTA and CDR2 as FQGNSA. The CDR3 loop reads CASSLAGARSEQYF. DNA for the CDR3: TGTGCCAGCAGCTTAGCAGGGGCGAGGAGCGAGCAGTACTTC.

The chain employs TRBV6-2 or TRBV6-3 and TRBJ2-1; tentatively, D is TRBD1 or TRBD2 (5 bases each). This CDR3 contains 14 residues. V lost 8 bases and J lost 4, with 15 bases in between. The germline V gene has CDR1 MNHEY and CDR2 SVGEGT. This chain's CDR3 is CASSDQGGYNEQFF. The CDR3 region has the DNA TGTGCCAGCTCAGATCAGGGCGGGTACAATGAGCAGTTCTTC.

V is TRBV20-1 and J is TRBJ2-7; TRBD1 or TRBD2 may be the D gene (5 bases each). The CDR3 has 13 residues. Looked up from germline, CDR1 is DFQATT and CDR2 is SNEGSKA (reference sequence). V dropped 6 bases and J dropped 3 bases, with 15 bases sitting between them. The CDR3 sequence: CSAHGDVGYEQYF. In DNA, the CDR3 is TGCAGTGCCCACGGGGACGTGGGCTACGAGCAGTACTTC.

The chain uses TRBV4-1 and TRBJ2-6, with D perhaps assigned TRBD1 or TRBD2 (6 bases each). There are 22 residues in the CDR3. Germline V gene sequence: CDR1 MGHRA, CDR2 YSYEKL. Trimming shortened V by 4 bases and J by 0 bases, and 28 bases separated the two germline ends. CDR3 protein: CASSPGAGWTIAGSSGANVLTF. CDR3 coding DNA: TGCGCCAGCAGCCCGGGGGCCGGATGGACTATCGCGGGGAGCTCTGGGGCCAACGTCCTGACTTTC.

The chain is built from TRBV6-2 or TRBV6-3 and TRBJ1-2, with 9 bases matching TRBD1. Trimming cost V 5 bases and J 4 bases; bases outside gene matches: 8. Germline CDR1 and CDR2: MNHEY and SVGEGT. The CDR3 covers 15 residues. The DNA for the CDR3 is TGTGCCAGCAGTGCCCTGGACAGGGGCACCTATGGCTACACCTTC. Translated: CASSALDRGTYGYTF.

The genes are TRBV5-6 and TRBJ2-2; 10 bases map to TRBD2. Unmatched junction bases numbered 14, after V lost 1 base and J lost 5 bases. The germline gives CDR1 SGHDT, CDR2 YYEEEE. The CDR3 totals 19 residues. The CDR3 loop is CASSLRLAGDGSVTGELFF. The DNA for the CDR3 is TGTGCCAGCAGCTTGCGGCTAGCGGGAGATGGCTCGGTGACCGGGGAGCTGTTTTTT.

This clonotype was counted only a few times. The chain uses TRBV6-6 and TRBJ2-1; no definite D call. Trimming pared 6 bases from V and 9 bases from J, leaving 9 bases between. The germline gives CDR1 MNHNY, CDR2 SVGAGI (reference sequence). This CDR3 region has 11 residues. CDR3 DNA sequence: TGTGCCAGCAGAACCCTGGTTGAGCAGTTCTTC. This translates into CASRTLVEQFF.

This clonotype occurred a few times. V usage is TRBV11-2 and J usage is TRBJ2-1, with 9 bases lining up with TRBD1. V was clipped by 5 bases and J by 6 bases; unmatched bases: 8. Germline CDR1 is SGHAT and CDR2 is FQNNGV. The CDR3 loop spans 15 amino acids. CDR3 in DNA: TGTGCCAGCAGCGTGGACAGGGGAAAGTTCAATGAGCAGTTCTTC. This gives the protein CASSVDRGKFNEQFF.

CDR3 nucleotides: TGTGCCAGCAGTTTATACCGCACAGATACGCAGTATTTT. This codes for CASSLYRTDTQYF. V and J are TRBV27 and TRBJ2-3; D not resolved. The V gene's germline CDR1 is MNHEY and CDR2 SMNVEV (reference sequence). The CDR3 length is 13 residues. Trimming stripped 1 base from V and 1 base from J, with 3 bases between.

The chain couples TRBV9 to TRBJ2-7; 7 nucleotides agree with TRBD2. Per the germline V gene, CDR1 is SGDLS and CDR2 is YYNGEE. The CDR3 extends over 14 amino acids. With V trimmed by 3 bases and J by 2 bases, 5 bases remained unmatched. CDR3 residues: CASSGRENPYEQYF. The CDR3 region has the DNA TGTGCCAGCAGCGGGCGGGAGAACCCCTACGAGCAGTACTTC.

The sample holds a few counts of this clonotype. The genes are TRBV7-8 and TRBJ2-2; 11 nucleotides line up with TRBD2. The CDR3 totals 19 residues. CDR1 and CDR2 (germline): SGHVS, FQNEAQ. Trimming took 2 bases from V and 7 from J; bases not matched to a gene: 15. In DNA form, the CDR3 reads TGTGCCAGCAGCTTAAAGCGACCTAGCACTAGCGGGAGAGGCGGGGAGCTGTTTTTT. It translates to CASSLKRPSTSGRGGELFF.

The chain carries TRBV12-3 or TRBV12-4 and TRBJ1-4; 7 bases agree with TRBD1. V dropped 8 bases and J dropped 7; count of bases not matched to a gene: 7. There are 13 residues in the CDR3. Here the CDR3 reads CASLRQGGEKLFF. For the CDR3, the DNA is TGTGCCAGCTTGCGACAGGGAGGTGAAAAACTGTTTTTT.

The chain couples TRBV7-2 to TRBJ2-3; 8 nucleotides align to TRBD1. The CDR3 runs 14 residues. With V trimmed by 3 bases and J by 6 bases, 5 bases remained unmatched. Looked up from germline, CDR1 is SGHTA and CDR2 is FQGNSA. The CDR3, as DNA: TGTGCCAGCAGCTTTAGGACAGGGCCCGATACGCAGTATTTT. Encoded protein: CASSFRTGPDTQYF.

This clonotype was observed a handful of times. The CDR3 loop is CATSSSGSSYNEQFF. The DNA of the CDR3 is TGTGCCACCAGTAGTAGCGGGAGCTCCTACAATGAGCAGTTCTTC. This rearrangement joins TRBV24-1 to TRBJ2-1, with TRBD2 matching 9 bases. J gave up 0 bases and V 6 bases, and 2 bases lay outside the gene matches. The germline V gene encodes CDR1 KGHDR and CDR2 SFDVKD. The CDR3 has 15 residues.

The chain joins TRBV18 to TRBJ2-2; 8 bases match TRBD2. CDR3 length: 16 amino acids. Trimming removed 1 base from V and 1 base from J; junction bases left unmatched: 2. Germline values: CDR1 KGHSH, CDR2 LQKENI. Here the CDR3 reads CASSPRGRRNTGELFF. Written as DNA, the CDR3 is TGTGCCAGCTCACCACGCGGGAGGAGGAACACCGGGGAGCTGTTTTTT. Looking up the rest from reference TRBV18 and TRBJ2-2 gives the full variable domain: NAGVMQNPRHLVRRRGQEARLRCSPMKGHSHVYWYRQLPEEGLKFMVYLQKENIIDESGMPKERFSAEFPKEGPSILRIQQVVRGDSAAYFCASSPRGRRNTGELFFGEGSRLTVL.

The rearrangement links TRBV11-2 to TRBJ1-2, with TRBD1 as a possible D gene (5 bases). Germline CDR1 is SGHAT and CDR2 is FQNNGV. Deletions cut 7 bases from V and 6 bases from J, with 15 bases between. CDR3 length equals 13 residues. The CDR3 nucleotides are TGTGCCAGCACCCTCTTTCAGGGTGATGGCTACACCTTC. As protein: CASTLFQGDGYTF.

V is TRBV12-3 or TRBV12-4 and J is TRBJ2-5; 12 bases align to TRBD2. The CDR3 has 16 residues. J lost 1 base, V lost 6 bases, and 6 bases had no gene match. The CDR3: CASRTGTSGSQETQYF. In DNA form, the CDR3 reads TGTGCCAGCAGAACTGGGACTAGCGGGTCCCAAGAGACCCAGTACTTC.

This clonotype was counted between two and nine times. The V call is TRBV6-1, the J call TRBJ2-3; D remains ambiguous. Per the germline V gene, CDR1 is MNHNS and CDR2 is SASEGT. This CDR3 contains 13 residues. Between the trimmed V and J ends, which lost 2 bases and 7 bases, there was a span of 10 bases. The CDR3 sequence: CASSERRRHTQYF. In nucleotides, the CDR3 is TGTGCCAGCAGTGAACGTCGTAGACATACGCAGTATTTT.

The J gene is TRBJ2-2, the V gene TRBV5-1; D perhaps matches TRBD1 (6 bases). Trimming took off 2 bases at V and 3 bases at J, with 11 bases between the two ends. CDR3 length equals 15 residues. The V gene's germline CDR1 is SGHRS and CDR2 YFSETQ. The chain's CDR3 is CASSFIGQYTGELFF. The CDR3 bases are TGCGCCAGCAGCTTCATCGGACAGTACACCGGGGAGCTGTTTTTT.

V usage is TRBV6-2 or TRBV6-3 and J usage is TRBJ1-1; D not certain. CDR1 and CDR2 from the germline V gene are MNHEY and SVGEGT. This CDR3 is 10 amino acids long. V was shortened by 8 bases and J by 8 bases, with 9 bases between the two germline ends. CDR3 nucleotide sequence: TGTGCCAGCGACCTACCCGAAGCTTTCTTT. Translating gives CASDLPEAFF.

The chain couples TRBV6-2 or TRBV6-3 to TRBJ2-7; 11 bases line up with TRBD2. CDR1 and CDR2 (germline): MNHEY, SVGEGT. V lost 6 bases, J lost 1 base, and 8 bases stayed unmatched. The CDR3 runs 16 residues. In DNA form, the CDR3 reads TGTGCCAGCAGCCGCCGAACTAGCGGGAGATCCTACGAGCAGTACGTC. This sequence encodes CASSRRTSGRSYEQYV.

This chain joins TRBV12-5 and TRBJ1-1; D is uncertain. This CDR3 has 13 amino acids. The V gene's germline CDR1 is LGHNT and CDR2 FRNRAP. The V end lost 1 base, the J end lost 1 base, and 4 bases lay between the germline ends. This chain's CDR3 is CASGLEQNTEAFF. In nucleotides, the CDR3 is TGTGCTAGTGGTTTGGAACAGAACACTGAAGCTTTCTTT. The complete variable domain, with remaining parts taken from reference TRBV12-5 and TRBJ1-1, reads DARVTQTPRHKVTEMGQEVTMRCQPILGHNTVFWYRQTMMQGLELLAYFRNRAPLDDSGMPKDRFSAEMPDATLATLKIQPSEPRDSAVYFCASGLEQNTEAFFGQGTRLTVV.